This entry lists 23 T cell receptor beta chains sequenced from one sample in a study of T cell responses to AZD1222 COVID-19 vaccine. The data were produced by immunoSEQ multiplex PCR, yet TCRdb's version contains in-frame clones alone and is incomplete. Among over 100,000 clones listed, roughly 86% were seen once. This specimen was peripheral blood, taken 28 days after the second AZD1222 dose. The receptors here all came from an adult who received the AZD1222 COVID-19 vaccine.

This clone was counted once. The V and J genes are TRBV27 and TRBJ2-7; D perhaps matches TRBD1 (5 bases). V lost 3 bases and J lost 2, with 11 bases in between. The CDR3 is 14 amino acids. Per germline, CDR1 MNHEY and CDR2 SMNVEV (reference sequence). This chain's CDR3 is CASSFVPRAYEQYF. CDR3 nucleotide sequence: TGTGCCAGCAGTTTTGTCCCCAGGGCCTACGAGCAGTACTTC.

The genes are TRBV11-1 and TRBJ2-3; D gene ambiguous. The germline CDR1 and CDR2 sequences are SGHAT and FQDESV (reference sequence). Trimming pared 5 bases from V and 3 bases from J, leaving 15 bases between. CDR3 length: 15 residues. The DNA for the CDR3 is TGTGCCAGCAGCCCACGGGCTAAATTAACAGATACGCAGTATTTT. Residues: CASSPRAKLTDTQYF.

This clone occurred once. This chain joins TRBV4-1 and TRBJ2-7, with 7 bases identical to TRBD1. Germline V CDR1 and CDR2: MGHRA, YSYEKL. V lost 1 base, J lost 2 bases, and 8 bases stayed unmatched. This CDR3 is built from 16 residues. The CDR3 DNA follows: TGCGCCAGCAGCCAAGGGGCTGACAGGGCGACCTACGAGCAGTACTTC. It codes for CASSQGADRATYEQYF.

The rearrangement joins TRBV5-1 to TRBJ1-5, with a tentative D call TRBD1 (5 bases). CDR1 SGHRS and CDR2 YFSETQ come from the germline V gene. Trimming cost V 4 bases and J 0 bases, with 11 bases left between them. This CDR3 region has 15 residues. The CDR3 DNA reads TGCGCCAGCAGCGAGGGGACGGTTAGCAATCAGCCCCAGCATTTT. This encodes CASSEGTVSNQPQHF.

The rearrangement links TRBV27 to TRBJ2-7; D possibly uses TRBD1 or TRBD2 (5 bases each). In germline, CDR1 is MNHEY, CDR2 SMNVEV (reference sequence). Deletions cut 5 bases from V and 6 bases from J, with 17 bases between. The CDR3 is 14 amino acids. The CDR3 loop reads CASSPSGTRGEQYF. DNA for the CDR3: TGTGCCAGCAGTCCCTCCGGGACCCGAGGCGAGCAGTACTTC.

The CDR3 sequence is CASSPTAVTEAFF. CDR3 nucleotide sequence: TGTGCCAGCAGCCCTACCGCAGTCACTGAAGCTTTCTTT. The chain combines TRBV14 with TRBJ1-1; D ambiguous. V dropped 4 bases and J dropped 4 bases, with 10 bases sitting between them. The CDR3 runs to 13 residues. Germline CDR1 is SGHDN and CDR2 is FVKESK.

The chain couples TRBV6-4 to TRBJ1-6; a weak D match, TRBD1 (5 bases). This CDR3 has 15 amino acids. Trimming took 3 bases from V and 7 from J, leaving 13 bases between them. The germline V gene has CDR1 MRHNA and CDR2 SNTAGT. CDR3 amino acids: CASSEAGMGNSPLHF. The CDR3 bases are TGTGCCAGCAGTGAGGCAGGGATGGGGAATTCACCCCTCCACTTT.

CDR3 sequence: CASSTTNTEAFF. In nucleotides, the CDR3 is TGTGCCAGCTCAACGACGAACACTGAAGCTTTCTTT. The chain combines TRBV6-5 with TRBJ1-1, with unresolved D. Trimming took 8 bases from V and 1 from J, leaving 8 bases between them. CDR3 length equals 12 residues. Germline CDR1 reads MNHEY; CDR2 reads SVGAGI.

This chain joins TRBV6-4 and TRBJ2-3, with D perhaps TRBD2 (5 bases). The CDR3 consists of 14 residues. Germline loops: CDR1 MRHNA, CDR2 SNTAGT. Trimming shortened V by 4 bases and J by 4 bases, and 12 bases separated the two germline ends. CDR3: CASSGGLASDTQYF. CDR3 nucleotides: TGTGCCAGCAGTGGGGGTCTAGCCTCAGATACGCAGTATTTT.

The J gene is TRBJ2-3, the V gene TRBV11-2, with 8 bases aligning to TRBD2. V lost 1 base to trimming and J lost 10 bases; unmatched junction nucleotides: 4. The CDR3 is 13 residues long. The germline gives CDR1 SGHAT, CDR2 FQNNGV. This chain's CDR3 is CASSLGRTSPQYF. The CDR3 coding sequence is TGTGCCAGCAGCTTAGGGCGGACTAGCCCGCAGTATTTT.

V gene TRBV5-1 combines with J gene TRBJ1-1, with D maybe TRBD1 (6 bases). Trimming cost V 1 base and J 3 bases, with 10 bases left between them. The germline CDR1 and CDR2 sequences are SGHRS and YFSETQ. This CDR3 comprises 14 residues. The CDR3 bases are TGCGCCAGCAGCTTGTCACAGGGTGACACTGAAGCTTTCTTT. Protein sequence: CASSLSQGDTEAFF. Supplemented by reference TRBV5-1 and TRBJ1-1, the full variable domain reads KAGVTQTPRYLIKTRGQQVTLSCSPISGHRSVSWYQQTPGQGLQFLFEYFSETQRNKGNFPGRFSGRQFSNSRSEMNVSTLELGDSALYLCASSLSQGDTEAFFGQGTRLTVV.

This clone came up a few times. The rearrangement joins TRBV3-1 (or the pseudogene TRBV3-2) to TRBJ2-2, with D possibly TRBD2 on 6 matching bases. V was trimmed by 2 bases and J by 1 base, leaving 8 bases between them. This CDR3 comprises 15 residues. Per the germline V gene, CDR1 is LGHDT and CDR2 is YNNKEL (reference sequence). In DNA form, the CDR3 reads TGTGCCAGCAGCCAAAGGCGGGGGAACACCGGGGAGCTGTTTTTT. Encoded protein: CASSQRRGNTGELFF.

This clone was detected only once. V usage is TRBV5-1 and J usage is TRBJ2-7; possible D gene TRBD2, 6 bases. Looked up from germline, CDR1 is SGHRS and CDR2 is YFSETQ. Trimming shortened V by 0 bases and J by 2 bases, and 9 bases separated the two germline ends. The length of the CDR3 is 14 residues. The DNA for the CDR3 is TGCGCCAGCAGCTTGGCGGGGGTGACCTACGAGCAGTACTTC. Translating gives CASSLAGVTYEQYF.

The CDR3 loop reads CASRGQGAYEQYF. The CDR3 region has the DNA TGTGCCAGCAGAGGACAGGGTGCCTACGAGCAGTACTTC. This sequence joins TRBV11-2 and TRBJ2-7; 8 bases align to TRBD1. The CDR3 runs to 13 residues. Per the germline V gene, CDR1 is SGHAT and CDR2 is FQNNGV. With V trimmed by 6 bases and J by 2 bases, 3 bases remained unmatched.

Note on this clone: At one end, the junction sequence differs from germline, possibly due to a read error. This chain joins TRBV6-4 and TRBJ2-3; D not resolved. The CDR3 has 13 amino acids. Germline CDR1 MRHNA, CDR2 SNTAGT. CDR3: CAGSPGPTDTQYF. Here the CDR3 DNA reads TGTGCCGGCAGCCCCGGACCCACAGATACGCAGTATTTT.

This rearrangement joins TRBV11-1 to TRBJ2-3; D remains unclear. This CDR3 has 12 residues. V dropped 0 bases and J dropped 6 bases, with 4 bases sitting between them. Germline CDR1 SGHAT, CDR2 FQDESV (reference sequence). CDR3 amino acids: CASSLAADTQYF. As DNA, the CDR3 is TGTGCCAGCAGCTTAGCGGCGGATACGCAGTATTTT.

Details on this clone: An end of the junction differs from the germline gene, which may be a read error. The chain combines TRBV7-8 with TRBJ1-5; no reliable D call. The CDR3 is 14 amino acids. CDR1 and CDR2 (germline): SGHVS, FQNEAQ. CDR3 DNA: TGTGCCAGCAGCTTTGGGCAGAATAATCAACCCCAGCATTTT. This encodes CASSFGQNNQPQHF.

The chain couples TRBV11-2 to TRBJ2-7; 10 nucleotides align to TRBD2. CDR3 size: 15 residues. Trimming at V came to 3 bases and at J to 4 bases, leaving 6 bases not matched to a gene. Germline V lookup: CDR1 SGHAT, CDR2 FQNNGV. The CDR3 region is CASSLTSGLPYEQYF. DNA of the CDR3: TGTGCCAGCAGCTTGACTAGCGGGCTACCGTACGAGCAGTACTTC.

The V call is TRBV27, the J call TRBJ1-1, with TRBD1 as a possible D gene (5 bases). The length of the CDR3 is 13 residues. Trimming pared 5 bases from V and 11 bases from J, leaving 18 bases between. CDR1 and CDR2 from the germline V gene are MNHEY and SMNVEV (reference sequence). CDR3 in amino acids: CASSPGPGTRAFF. The CDR3, as DNA: TGTGCCAGCAGTCCCGGCCCCGGGACGCGGGCTTTCTTT.

By share of the sample, this clone is medium-sized. The rearrangement uses TRBV6-2 or TRBV6-3 and TRBJ1-1; D is undetermined. The CDR3 extends over 15 amino acids. Trimming left V 5 bases short and J 3 bases short, with 16 bases between. In germline, CDR1 is MNHEY, CDR2 SVGEGT. CDR3 nucleotide sequence: TGTGCCAGCAGTCTCACTAGACGGGCGGACACTGAAGCTTTCTTT. It codes for CASSLTRRADTEAFF.

This chain uses TRBV7-4 with TRBJ2-7; the D is unclear. The CDR3 sequence is 19 residues long. Trimming removed 0 bases at V and 2 bases at J, with 23 bases between. CDR1 SGHVT and CDR2 SQSDAQ come from the germline V gene. The CDR3, as DNA: TGTGCCAGCAGCTTAGCCCCCCTCTTCCGAGGTCCCCGTCCCTACGAGCAGTACTTC. As protein: CASSLAPLFRGPRPYEQYF.

This rearrangement joins TRBV10-1 to TRBJ1-5; 9 bases match TRBD1. This CDR3 contains 15 residues. The germline V gene encodes CDR1 WNHNN and CDR2 SYGVQD (reference sequence). V lost 2 bases and J lost 7; bases outside the gene matches: 6. In DNA form, the CDR3 reads TGCGCCAGCAGTGAGAGTGGGACAGGGAACCAGCCCCAGCATTTT. Amino acids: CASSESGTGNQPQHF.

The gene calls are TRBV11-3 and TRBJ2-2; D might be TRBD2 (5 bases). Trimming removed 9 bases at V and 5 bases at J, with 10 bases between. The CDR3 is 12 residues long. Germline assignment: CDR1 SGHNT and CDR2 YENEEA. The CDR3 sequence is CASARDTGELFF. CDR3 in DNA: TGTGCCAGTGCTCGGGATACCGGGGAGCTGTTTTTT.